The 20 T cell receptor beta chains in this list originate from one sample, sequenced in a study of blood T cells in healthy people across ages. Combining a sample-barcoded 5' primer with a J-beta primer mix, a second PCR ran for roughly 6 to 12 cycles. Using its own MiXCR run on the 5' RACE reads, TCRdb lists one record per CDR3 protein. The profile shows about 560,000 distinct CDR3 sequences, about 28% of them singletons. This sample also appeared in a second study, on T cells of mothers and their children.

The sample consisted of blood. Every receptor here comes from a boy younger than 10 in good health.

This clonotype came up a few times. The V call is TRBV29-1, the J call TRBJ1-2, with 7 positions matching TRBD1. Germline V CDR1 and CDR2: SQVTM, ANQGSEA. J lost 4 bases, V lost 0 bases, and 11 bases had no gene match. The CDR3 spans 16 residues. As DNA, the CDR3 is TGCAGCGTTGAAGATGATGCAGCACAGGGGACCTATGGCTACACCTTC. Its protein product is CSVEDDAAQGTYGYTF. The full variable domain, rest sourced from reference TRBV29-1 and TRBJ1-2, is SAVISQKPSRDICQRGTSLTIQCQVDSQVTMMFWYRQQPGQSLTLIATANQGSEATYESGFVIDKFPISRPNLTFSTLTVSNMSPEDSSIYLCSVEDDAAQGTYGYTFGSGTRLTVV.

This clonotype has ten or more counts. The rearrangement uses TRBV15 and TRBJ1-4, with D hard to call. The CDR3 covers 16 residues. V was pared by 0 bases and J by 7 bases, with 15 bases between. From germline, CDR1 is LNHNV and CDR2 YYDKDF (reference sequence). The CDR3: CATSRDFGEGGEKLFF. Here the CDR3 DNA reads TGTGCCACCAGCAGAGATTTCGGAGAGGGTGGTGAAAAACTGTTTTTT.

This clonotype occurred a few times. The rearrangement links TRBV10-3 to TRBJ2-1; TRBD1 matches at 7 bases. Germline V CDR1 and CDR2: ENHRY, SYGVKD. J was trimmed by 8 bases and V by 4 bases; bases with no gene match: 14. CDR3 length equals 16 residues. The CDR3 sequence: CAISGKGTEVADEQFF. CDR3 sequence (DNA): TGTGCCATCAGTGGGAAAGGGACAGAGGTGGCGGATGAGCAGTTCTTC.

In this sample, this clonotype turned up a few times. The chain recombines TRBV12-3 or TRBV12-4 with TRBJ1-1; possibly TRBD1 for D (5 bases). This CDR3 comprises 14 residues. Trimming cost V 3 bases and J 10 bases, with 18 bases left between them. The CDR3 is CASSFDNRTLGAFF. In nucleotides, the CDR3 is TGTGCCAGCAGTTTTGACAACAGGACCCTGGGAGCTTTCTTT.

This clonotype was detected only a few times. The gene calls are TRBV4-3 and TRBJ2-1; D remains ambiguous. Between the trimmed V and J ends, which lost 4 bases and 0 bases, there was a span of 7 bases. This CDR3 spans 14 amino acids. In germline, CDR1 is LGHNA, CDR2 YSLEER. DNA for the CDR3: TGCGCCAGCAGCCGTCTTTCCTCCTACAATGAGCAGTTCTTC. Amino acid sequence: CASSRLSSYNEQFF.

This chain links TRBV6-6 with TRBJ2-4, with D maybe TRBD2 (6 bases). V lost 0 bases to trimming and J lost 14 bases, with 17 bases between them. Germline V CDR1 and CDR2: MNHNY, SVGAGI (reference sequence). CDR3 length equals 14 residues. CDR3 sequence reads: CASSYSSAGPSEYF. In DNA, the CDR3 is TGTGCCAGCAGTTACTCTTCCGCGGGACCTTCGGAGTACTTC.

This clonotype occurred a few times. The chain has TRBV20-1 and TRBJ1-4, with unresolved D. CDR3 size: 11 residues. With 0 bases removed from V and 7 bases from J, the gap between germline ends came to 3 bases. Germline loops: CDR1 DFQATT, CDR2 SNEGSKA (reference sequence). This CDR3 is CSARDAEKLFF. DNA for the CDR3: TGCAGTGCTAGAGATGCTGAAAAACTGTTTTTT.

This chain links TRBV6-5 with TRBJ1-2; D gene ambiguous. CDR3 length equals 11 residues. Germline V gene data show CDR1 as MNHEY and CDR2 as SVGAGI. Trimming stripped 8 bases from V and 6 bases from J, with 10 bases between. CDR3 residues: CASQSLNGYTF. The CDR3 region has the DNA TGTGCCAGCCAAAGTCTGAATGGCTACACCTTC.

This chain uses TRBV20-1 with TRBJ1-1; D is possibly TRBD1 (5 bases). Germline V lookup: CDR1 DFQATT, CDR2 SNEGSKA (reference sequence). V lost 5 bases to trimming and J lost 1 base, with 11 bases between them. The CDR3 consists of 13 residues. The CDR3 protein is CSAGGLTNTEAFF. Written as DNA, the CDR3 is TGCAGTGCTGGGGGGTTGACGAACACTGAAGCTTTCTTT.

The sample holds a few counts of this clonotype. This chain links TRBV15 with TRBJ2-7; 10 bases fit TRBD2. The CDR3 is 15 residues long. The germline V gene has CDR1 LNHNV and CDR2 YYDKDF (reference sequence). J lost 3 bases, V lost 0 bases, and 2 bases had no gene match. CDR3 amino acids: CATSRDTSGIYEQYF. CDR3 nucleotide sequence: TGTGCCACCAGCAGAGATACTAGCGGGATCTACGAGCAGTACTTC.

In its sample, this clonotype was seen a few times. The chain has TRBV6-5 and TRBJ2-5; 10 bases agree with TRBD1. With the DNA end fitting TRBJ2-7 better, the J assignment may be wrong. CDR1 and CDR2 from the germline V gene are MNHEY and SVGAGI. The CDR3 spans 15 residues. This CDR3 reads CASRRSDRGSHEQYF. CDR3 in DNA: TGTGCCAGCAGACGGTCGGACAGGGGGTCGCACGAGCAGTACTTC.

This chain joins TRBV7-2 and TRBJ2-7; D is unclear. The CDR3 loop spans 15 amino acids. V was pared by 1 base and J by 4 bases, with 14 bases between. Germline V gene sequence: CDR1 SGHTA, CDR2 FQGNSA. CDR3 DNA sequence: TGTGCCAGCAGCTTAGGCCCCCCGGAATCATACGAGCAGTACTTC. Translating gives CASSLGPPESYEQYF.

This clonotype was observed a few times. The rearrangement uses TRBV10-3 and TRBJ1-6, with 10 bases fitting TRBD1. The CDR3 length is 16 residues. V lost 6 bases and J lost 6; bases outside the gene matches: 8. CDR1 is ENHRY and CDR2 is SYGVKD in the germline V gene. As DNA, the CDR3 is TGTGCCATCAGCTACGGGACAGGGGACGGTAATTCACCCCTCCACTTT. It translates to CAISYGTGDGNSPLHF.

The V gene is TRBV2, the J gene TRBJ1-4; 7 bases agree with TRBD1. V shed 3 bases, J shed 5 bases, and the junction held 6 bases outside the gene matches. This CDR3 has 15 amino acids. CDR1 SNHLY and CDR2 FYNNEI come from the germline V gene. CDR3 in DNA: TGTGCCAGCAGTGATAACAGGGGCTGGAATGAAAAACTGTTTTTT. It yields the protein CASSDNRGWNEKLFF.

This clonotype was seen a handful of times. V and J are TRBV7-9 and TRBJ2-5; D remains unclear. The J call could be wrong; TRBJ2-1 is a better fit for the DNA end. The CDR3 is 15 amino acids. Germline V gene data show CDR1 as SEHNR and CDR2 as FQNEAQ (reference sequence). The CDR3 coding sequence is TGTGCCAGCAGCTTAGGTGCACGACGTTGGGATGAGCAGTTCTTC. Amino acids: CASSLGARRWDEQFF.

CDR3 residues: CSALDSWNEKLFF. The CDR3 DNA is TGCAGTGCTCTCGACAGCTGGAATGAAAAACTGTTTTTT. V and J are TRBV20-1 and TRBJ1-4, with a possible D match to TRBD1 (5 bases). Trimming cost V 5 bases and J 5 bases, with 12 bases left between them. Germline V gives CDR1 DFQATT, CDR2 SNEGSKA (reference sequence). The CDR3 has 13 residues.

J is TRBJ2-7 and V is TRBV6-2 or TRBV6-3; no reliable D call. The J call may be mistaken, given a closer DNA end match to TRBJ2-5. This CDR3 is 13 amino acids long. The germline CDR1 and CDR2 sequences are MNHEY and SVGEGT. The CDR3 DNA is TGTGCCAGCAGTTACGCCGTCCAAGAGACCCAGTACTTC. Encoded protein: CASSYAVQETQYF.

The rearrangement uses TRBV6-6 and TRBJ2-5; 7 bases match TRBD2. V trimming: 6 bases; J trimming: 6 bases; junction bases outside the gene matches: 13. CDR1 MNHNY and CDR2 SVGAGI come from the germline V gene (reference sequence). The CDR3 covers 15 residues. CDR3 DNA sequence: TGTGCCAGCAGCTCAGGGACTACCTCCGGACAGACCCAGTACTTC. It specifies CASSSGTTSGQTQYF.

J is TRBJ2-5 and V is TRBV12-3 or TRBV12-4; no firm D call. Trimming shortened V by 7 bases and J by 1 base, and 16 bases separated the two germline ends. The CDR3 extends over 15 amino acids. DNA of the CDR3: TGTGCCAGCACCCTAGGGTCGATAGGCCAAGAGACCCAGTACTTC. The encoded protein is CASTLGSIGQETQYF.

The chain uses TRBV6-5 and TRBJ2-1; no reliable D call. Between the trimmed V and J ends, which lost 3 bases and 9 bases, there was a span of 9 bases. CDR1 is MNHEY, CDR2 SVGAGI, per germline. There are 12 residues in the CDR3. In nucleotides, the CDR3 is TGTGCCAGCAGTTATTTACTGGGTGAGCAGTTCTTC. Translated, it gives CASSYLLGEQFF.